The entry that follows covers one TCR beta chain sequence. These data come from a study of blood T cell repertoires in COVID-19. Study information: COVID-19 samples from acute and convalescent phases originated in the United States, Italy and Spain.

Trimming removed 2 bases at V and 4 bases at J, with 11 bases between. The CDR3 has 14 amino acids. Germline CDR1 and CDR2: MNHEY and SVGAGI. TCRdb's table, derived via immunoSEQ multiplex PCR, lists solely in-frame clones and lacks some. Altogether under 300,000 clones are present, about 91% being singletons, with the ten largest covering about 4.5%. The sequence came from a woman aged 40 to 50 who had recovered from COVID-19. The sequencing input was peripheral blood. J is TRBJ1-1 and V is TRBV6-5, with unresolved D. The CDR3 coding sequence is TGTGCCAGCAGTTACACGAGGTCGGGCACTGAAGCTTTCTTT. Translating it yields CASSYTRSGTEAFF.